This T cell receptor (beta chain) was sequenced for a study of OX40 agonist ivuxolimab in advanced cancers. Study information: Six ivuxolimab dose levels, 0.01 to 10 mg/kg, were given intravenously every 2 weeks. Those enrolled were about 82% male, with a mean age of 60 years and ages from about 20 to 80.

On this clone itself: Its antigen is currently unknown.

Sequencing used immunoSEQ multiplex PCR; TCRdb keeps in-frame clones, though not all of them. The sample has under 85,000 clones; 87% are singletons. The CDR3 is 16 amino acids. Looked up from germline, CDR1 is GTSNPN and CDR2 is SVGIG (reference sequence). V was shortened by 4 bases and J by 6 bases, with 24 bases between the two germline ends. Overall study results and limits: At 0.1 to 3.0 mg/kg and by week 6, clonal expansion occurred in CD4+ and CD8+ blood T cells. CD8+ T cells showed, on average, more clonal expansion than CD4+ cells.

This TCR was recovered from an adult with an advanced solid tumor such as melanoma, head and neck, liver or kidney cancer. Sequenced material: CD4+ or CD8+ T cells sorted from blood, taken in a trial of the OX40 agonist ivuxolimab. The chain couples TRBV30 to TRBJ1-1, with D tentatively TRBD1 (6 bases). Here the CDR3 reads CAWTGRGGAFAPEAFF. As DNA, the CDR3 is TGTGCCTGGACAGGTCGGGGGGGGGCTTTCGCGCCTGAAGCTTTCTTT.